The clone carrying this T cell receptor (beta chain) occurred a few times. What it recognizes is unknown. This sample stems from a study of cytomegalovirus exposure and HLA in healthy donors. Trimming pared 1 base from V and 7 bases from J, leaving 14 bases between. The germline CDR1 and CDR2 sequences are LGHNA and YSLEER. The CDR3 runs 15 residues. Researchers ran the PCR with 60 Vbeta and 13 Jbeta primers. Sequencing was performed with immunoSEQ multiplex PCR; in TCRdb, only in-frame clones are kept and a portion is missing. The sample yields 95,000 to 150,000 clones, about a sixth seen once. Findings and caveats of the study: Per a prior analysis, the majority of TCR beta V segments were productive roughly 87% or roughly 30% of the time.

The chain couples TRBV4-3 to TRBJ2-1, with a tentative D call TRBD2 (6 bases). The clonotype originates from a female donor in good health and CMV-seropositive. Specimen: PBMCs. CDR3 sequence reads: CASSQGTTPANEQFF. In nucleotides, the CDR3 is TGCGCCAGCAGCCAAGGGACTACCCCTGCGAATGAGCAGTTCTTC.